This T cell receptor (beta chain) was obtained from a study of T cell responses to AZD1222 COVID-19 vaccine. Study-wide results and limits: Among spike-specific TCRs, nearly half reportedly target unmutated variant regions. Donor demographics were predominantly white British with a female majority; clonal diversity may be underestimated.

The V end lost 6 bases, the J end lost 3 bases, and 17 bases lay between the germline ends. There are 14 residues in the CDR3. Germline V CDR1 and CDR2: GTSNPN, SVGIG (reference sequence). Sequenced by immunoSEQ multiplex PCR; TCRdb stores in-frame clones only, minus some. This table has 100,000 to 150,000 clones, 75% to 95% appearing once. For this clone: The target antigen is unknown.

This specimen consisted of peripheral blood, obtained on day 0 of AZD1222 vaccination. This chain joins TRBV30 and TRBJ1-2, with D unclear. This receptor was taken from an adult in good health. The CDR3 sequence is CACPTLVGDYGYTF. The CDR3 DNA reads TGTGCCTGCCCAACCCTTGTTGGGGACTATGGCTACACCTTC. Filled out from reference TRBV30 and TRBJ1-2, the complete variable domain reads SQTIHQWPATLVQPVGSPLSLECTVEGTSNPNLYWYRQAAGRGLQLLFYSVGIGQISSEVPQNLSASRPQDRQFILSSKKLLLSDSGFYLCACPTLVGDYGYTFGSGTRLTVV.